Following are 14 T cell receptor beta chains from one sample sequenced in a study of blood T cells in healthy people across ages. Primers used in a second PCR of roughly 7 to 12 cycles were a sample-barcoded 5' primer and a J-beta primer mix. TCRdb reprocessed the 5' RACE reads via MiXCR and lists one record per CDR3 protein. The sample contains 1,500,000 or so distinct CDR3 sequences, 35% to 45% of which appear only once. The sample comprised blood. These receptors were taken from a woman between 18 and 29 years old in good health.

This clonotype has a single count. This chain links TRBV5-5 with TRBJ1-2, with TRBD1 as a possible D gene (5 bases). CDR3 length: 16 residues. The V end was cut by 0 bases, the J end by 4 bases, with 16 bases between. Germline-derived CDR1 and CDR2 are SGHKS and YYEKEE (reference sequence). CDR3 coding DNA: TGTGCCAGCAGCTTGGCCCCGTTAGACAGAATCTATGGCTACACCTTC. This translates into CASSLAPLDRIYGYTF.

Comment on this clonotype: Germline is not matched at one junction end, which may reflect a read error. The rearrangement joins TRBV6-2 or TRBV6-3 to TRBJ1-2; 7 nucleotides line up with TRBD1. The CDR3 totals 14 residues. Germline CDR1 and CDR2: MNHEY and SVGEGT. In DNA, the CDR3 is TGTACCAGCAGTCCAACAGGGGCGCTCTATGGCTACACCTTC. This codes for CTSSPTGALYGYTF.

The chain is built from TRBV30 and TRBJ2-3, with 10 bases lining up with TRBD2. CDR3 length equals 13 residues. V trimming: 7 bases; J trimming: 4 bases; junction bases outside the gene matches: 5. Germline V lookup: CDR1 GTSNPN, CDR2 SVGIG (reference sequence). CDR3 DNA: TGTGCCTCACAGGGGACTAGCGCAGATACGCAGTATTTT. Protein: CASQGTSADTQYF.

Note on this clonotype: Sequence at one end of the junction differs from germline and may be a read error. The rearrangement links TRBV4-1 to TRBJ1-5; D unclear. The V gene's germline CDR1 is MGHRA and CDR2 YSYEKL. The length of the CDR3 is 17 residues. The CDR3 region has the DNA TGCGCCAGCAGCCAAGGGCCAGGCCGGAATAGCAAGCAGCCCCAGCATTTT. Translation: CASSQGPGRNSKQPQHF.

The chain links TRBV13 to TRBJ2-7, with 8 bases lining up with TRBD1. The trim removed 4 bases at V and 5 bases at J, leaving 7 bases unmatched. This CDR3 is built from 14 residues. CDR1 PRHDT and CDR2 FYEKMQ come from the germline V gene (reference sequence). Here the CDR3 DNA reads TGTGCCAGCAGCTCTTCGGACAGGGTAAACGAGCAGTACTTC. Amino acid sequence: CASSSSDRVNEQYF.

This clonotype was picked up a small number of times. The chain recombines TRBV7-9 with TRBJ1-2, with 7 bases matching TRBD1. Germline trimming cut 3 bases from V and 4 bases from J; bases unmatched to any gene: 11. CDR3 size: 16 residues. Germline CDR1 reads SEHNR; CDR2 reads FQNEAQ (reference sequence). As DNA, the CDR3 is TGTGCCAGCAGCTTCGATATGCTTTCAGGGGGCTATGGCTACACCTTC. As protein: CASSFDMLSGGYGYTF.

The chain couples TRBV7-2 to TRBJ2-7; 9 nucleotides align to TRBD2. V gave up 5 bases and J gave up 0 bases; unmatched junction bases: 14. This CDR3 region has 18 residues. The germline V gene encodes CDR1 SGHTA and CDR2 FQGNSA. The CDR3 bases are TGTGCCAGCAGCCCCCGACTAGCGGTGAGGATTATCTCCTACGAGCAGTACTTC. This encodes CASSPRLAVRIISYEQYF.

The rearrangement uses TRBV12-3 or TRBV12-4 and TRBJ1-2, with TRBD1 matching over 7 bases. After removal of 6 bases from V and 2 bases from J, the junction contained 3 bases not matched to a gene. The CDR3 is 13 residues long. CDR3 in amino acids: CASRKTGNYGYTF. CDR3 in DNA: TGTGCCAGCAGAAAGACAGGGAACTATGGCTACACCTTC.

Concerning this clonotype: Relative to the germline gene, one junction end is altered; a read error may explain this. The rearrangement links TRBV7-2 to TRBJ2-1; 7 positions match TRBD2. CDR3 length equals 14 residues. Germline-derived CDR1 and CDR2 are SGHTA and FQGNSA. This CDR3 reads CVSNLGTIYNEQFF. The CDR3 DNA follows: TGTGTCAGCAACCTTGGGACTATCTACAATGAGCAGTTCTTC.

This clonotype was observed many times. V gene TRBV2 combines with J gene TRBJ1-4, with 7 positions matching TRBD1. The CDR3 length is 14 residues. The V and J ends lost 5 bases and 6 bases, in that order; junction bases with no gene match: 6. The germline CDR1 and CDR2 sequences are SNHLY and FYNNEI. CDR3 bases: TGTGCCAGCAGTCCGGGACAGCTTTATGAAAAACTGTTTTTT. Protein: CASSPGQLYEKLFF.

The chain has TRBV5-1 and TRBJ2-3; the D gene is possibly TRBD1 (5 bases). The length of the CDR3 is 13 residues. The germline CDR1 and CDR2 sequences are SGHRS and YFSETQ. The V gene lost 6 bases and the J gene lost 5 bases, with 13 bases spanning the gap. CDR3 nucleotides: TGCGCCAGCATGGAACAGGAAAGAGATACGCAGTATTTT. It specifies CASMEQERDTQYF.

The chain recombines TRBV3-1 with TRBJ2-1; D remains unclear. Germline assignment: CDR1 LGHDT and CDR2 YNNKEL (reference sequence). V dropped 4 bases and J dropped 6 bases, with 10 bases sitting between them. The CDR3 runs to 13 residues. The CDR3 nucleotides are TGTGCCAGCAGCCTAAGCTACCTCAATGAGCAGTTCTTC. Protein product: CASSLSYLNEQFF.

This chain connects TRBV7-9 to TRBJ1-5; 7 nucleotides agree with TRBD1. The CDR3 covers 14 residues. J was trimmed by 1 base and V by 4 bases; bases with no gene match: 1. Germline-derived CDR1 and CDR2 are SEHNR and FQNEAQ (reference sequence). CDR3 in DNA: TGTGCCAGCAGCTGGGACAGCAGCAATCAGCCCCAGCATTTT. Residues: CASSWDSSNQPQHF.

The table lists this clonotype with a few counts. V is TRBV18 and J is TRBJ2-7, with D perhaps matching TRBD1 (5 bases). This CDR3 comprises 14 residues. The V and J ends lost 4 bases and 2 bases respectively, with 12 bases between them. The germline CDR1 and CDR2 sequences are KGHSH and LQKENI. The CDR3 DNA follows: TGTGCCAGCTCACAAGGGGATCCACCCTACGAGCAGTACTTC. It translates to CASSQGDPPYEQYF. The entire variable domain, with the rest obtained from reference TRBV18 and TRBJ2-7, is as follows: NAGVMQNPRHLVRRRGQEARLRCSPMKGHSHVYWYRQLPEEGLKFMVYLQKENIIDESGMPKERFSAEFPKEGPSILRIQQVVRGDSAAYFCASSQGDPPYEQYFGPGTRLTVT.